This TCR beta chain was obtained from a study of blood T cell repertoires in COVID-19. Turning to the study itself: Spain, Italy and the United States supplied samples that represented acute and convalescent COVID-19. Sources were T cells, B-cell-depleted T cells, or PBMCs; the material itself was cDNA or gDNA.

Original processing notes: Nucleated cell counts were estimated from reference gene primer amplification. Using immunoSEQ multiplex PCR, the repertoire was profiled, and TCRdb retains in-frame clones only, with some absent. The V and J calls and clone size are taken from that table; D and trimming were inferred from the DNA. Of some 100,000 clones in the sample, around 87% were seen once. Trimming removed 8 bases from V and 0 bases from J, with 11 bases in between. The germline gives CDR1 ENHRY, CDR2 SYGVKD. CDR3 length: 14 amino acids. This clonotype was sampled from a woman aged 30 to 39 with acute or convalescent COVID-19. This sequence joins TRBV10-3 and TRBJ2-1; a weak D match, TRBD2 (5 bases). Sequenced sample: peripheral blood. CDR3 sequence (DNA): TGTGCCATCGGTACGGGAAGCTCCTACAATGAGCAGTTCTTC. It encodes CAIGTGSSYNEQFF.